The text below deals with one T cell receptor (beta chain). As yet, its antigen is unknown. The whole isolated RNA underwent reverse transcription, so sequencing captured expressed TCRB transcripts. TCRdb keeps only in-frame clones here, not all; method: immunoSEQ multiplex PCR. The repertoire holds hundreds of thousands of clones, approximately 9.9% seen once, with about 0.014% in the top ten. This entry is derived from a study of beta chain features in type 1 diabetes. Overall study: The study examined some 110,000,000 sorted cells across all samples. Overall study findings and caveats: With patients and controls alike, PCR might favor shorter templates to an equal degree. More deletions and fewer insertions at VDJ junctions were seen in type 1 diabetes patients.

J was trimmed by 3 bases and V by 0 bases; bases with no gene match: 5. Germline V CDR1 and CDR2: KGHSH, LQKENI. The CDR3 length is 16 residues. The chain carries TRBV18 and TRBJ2-7; 10 bases match TRBD1. The sample comprised naive CD4+ T cells from blood. This sequence was found in a woman aged 25 to 45 in good health. CDR3 in DNA: TGTGCCAGCTCACCACCGGGACAGGGGCCCTTCTACGAGCAGTACTTC. Its protein product is CASSPPGQGPFYEQYF.